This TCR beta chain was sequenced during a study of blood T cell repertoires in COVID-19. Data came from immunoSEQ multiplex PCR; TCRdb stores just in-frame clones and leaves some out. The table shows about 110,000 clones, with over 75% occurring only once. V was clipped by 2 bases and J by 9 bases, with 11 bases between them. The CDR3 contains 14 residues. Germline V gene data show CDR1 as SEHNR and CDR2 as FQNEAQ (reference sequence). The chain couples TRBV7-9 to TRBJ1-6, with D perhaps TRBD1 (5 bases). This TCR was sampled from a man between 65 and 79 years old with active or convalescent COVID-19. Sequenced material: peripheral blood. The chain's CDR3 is CASSLRWGTSPLHF. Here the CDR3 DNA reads TGTGCCAGCAGCTTACGGTGGGGCACTTCACCCCTCCACTTT.